Sequencing of this TCR beta chain was carried out in a study of yellow fever vaccine responses in identical twins. Overall study results and limits: Reported findings indicate that twins' vaccine T cell responses seemed partially convergent, partially personalized.

Germline V gene lookup returns CDR1 DFQATT and CDR2 SNEGSKA (reference sequence). The CDR3 has 13 residues. V was pared by 1 base and J by 0 bases, with 5 bases between. Comment on this clonotype: Its specificity is unknown.

TCRdb passed the RT-PCR reads through MiXCR, listing each CDR3 protein once. The sample includes a few thousand distinct CDR3 sequences, 85% of them seen just once. This chain links TRBV20-1 with TRBJ2-3; no clear D. This receptor was identified in a woman between 18 and 29 years old who received the yellow fever vaccine. Here the sequenced sample was T cells from blood (PBMCs), unsorted or a sorted subset (not recorded which), taken before or after yellow fever vaccination (not recorded which). The CDR3 reads CSARVVSTDTQYF. The CDR3 DNA reads TGCAGTGCTAGAGTTGTCAGCACAGATACGCAGTATTTT.